This paragraph reports one T cell receptor beta chain. Study members were between about 18 and 95 years old and lived in 24 US regions. These data originate in a study of blood T cell repertoires in COVID-19. Across the study: Sites in the United States, Italy and Spain provided acute and convalescent COVID-19 samples. In each case, the material was cDNA or gDNA derived from T cells, B-cell-depleted T cells, or PBMCs.

The authors' processing: Nucleated cell number was recorded as an estimate derived from reference gene primer amplification. TCRdb keeps only in-frame clones here, not all; method: immunoSEQ multiplex PCR. V, J and clone size are taken as reported in that table, and D and trimming were inferred from the DNA itself. The sample has 200,000 or so clones, nearly 90% seen once. Germline-derived CDR1 and CDR2 are MNHEY and SMNVEV (reference sequence). V lost 3 bases, J lost 0 bases, and 9 bases stayed unmatched. This CDR3 spans 17 amino acids. The chain employs TRBV27 and TRBJ1-1, with TRBD1 identical over 8 bases. The specimen was PBMCs or T cells enriched from blood (not recorded which). This clonotype was sampled from a woman aged 35 to 49 with acute COVID-19. CDR3 residues: CASSLGQATLLNTEAFF. The DNA of the CDR3 is TGTGCCAGCAGTTTGGGACAGGCGACTCTACTGAACACTGAAGCTTTCTTT.